The 14 T cell receptor beta chains in this list originate from one sample, sequenced in a study of blood T cell repertoires in COVID-19. Produced via immunoSEQ multiplex PCR; TCRdb's table is partial and in-frame only. The sample shows 300,000 to 400,000 clones, almost 90% of them seen only once. Material: peripheral blood. The receptors here all came from a woman in her seventies with COVID-19, enrolled during active disease.

This chain joins TRBV28 and TRBJ1-2; TRBD1 matches at 8 bases. V dropped 6 bases and J dropped 1; count of bases not matched to a gene: 10. CDR3 length: 16 amino acids. Germline V lookup: CDR1 MDHEN, CDR2 SYDVKM. The CDR3 here is CASSPYPGQGNYGYTF. CDR3 nucleotide sequence: TGTGCCAGCAGCCCTTACCCCGGACAGGGTAACTATGGCTACACCTTC.

The chain joins TRBV19 to TRBJ2-7, with 11 bases that match TRBD2. J gave up 3 bases and V 6 bases, and 4 bases lay outside the gene matches. The CDR3 loop spans 14 amino acids. The germline gives CDR1 LNHDA, CDR2 SQIVND (reference sequence). CDR3 loop: CASSLAGGNYEQYF. For the CDR3, the DNA is TGTGCCAGTAGCCTAGCGGGGGGTAACTACGAGCAGTACTTC.

This sequence joins TRBV14 and TRBJ1-5, with TRBD1 matching over 10 bases. The germline V gene has CDR1 SGHDN and CDR2 FVKESK. The CDR3 has 15 amino acids. V was pared by 4 bases and J by 10 bases, with 10 bases of the junction left unmatched. The CDR3 loop reads CASSLTGTGVYPQHF. For the CDR3, the DNA is TGTGCCAGCAGCCTAACCGGGACAGGGGTTTATCCCCAGCATTTT. Together with reference TRBV14 and TRBJ1-5, the CDR3 gives the full variable domain: EAGVTQFPSHSVIEKGQTVTLRCDPISGHDNLYWYRRVMGKEIKFLLHFVKESKQDESGMPNNRFLAERTGGTYSTLKVQPAELEDSGVYFCASSLTGTGVYPQHFGDGTRLSIL.

The chain employs TRBV6-5 and TRBJ1-4, with 9 positions matching TRBD1. The CDR3 has 16 residues. The V gene end was trimmed by 0 bases and the J gene end by 5 bases; junction bases not matched to a gene: 4. The germline gives CDR1 MNHEY, CDR2 SVGAGI. The CDR3 DNA sequence: TGTGCCAGCAGTTACTCCCGACAGGGGGGGAATGAAAAACTGTTTTTT. Protein product: CASSYSRQGGNEKLFF.

This rearrangement joins TRBV3-1 (or the pseudogene TRBV3-2) to TRBJ1-1, with 7 bases identical to TRBD1. Germline V gene lookup returns CDR1 LGHDT and CDR2 YNNKEL (reference sequence). This CDR3 comprises 13 residues. The V segment lost 4 bases and the J segment 11 bases; nucleotides outside the gene matches: 10. DNA for the CDR3: TGTGCCAGCAGCCTTCAGACAGGGAAGCGGGCTTTCTTT. This translates into CASSLQTGKRAFF.

This rearrangement joins TRBV28 to TRBJ1-2, with 8 bases matching TRBD1. The V segment lost 4 bases and the J segment 4 bases; nucleotides outside the gene matches: 8. CDR1 and CDR2 (germline): MDHEN, SYDVKM. The CDR3 has 15 residues. The CDR3 DNA reads TGTGCCAGCAGTTCTTTCTCGACAGGGGTCTATGGCTACACCTTC. This translates into CASSSFSTGVYGYTF.

The genes are TRBV28 and TRBJ1-4; 7 bases line up with TRBD1. This CDR3 spans 14 amino acids. Losses at the gene ends were 7 bases for V and 10 bases for J; bases not matched to a gene: 12. The germline CDR1 and CDR2 sequences are MDHEN and SYDVKM. The CDR3 nucleotides read TGTGCCAGCACCCCTGGGACAGAAGGAGGAAAACTGTTTTTT. It translates to CASTPGTEGGKLFF.

The chain recombines TRBV30 with TRBJ1-1; 8 nucleotides agree with TRBD1. CDR3 length equals 14 residues. Trimming at V came to 1 base and at J to 5 bases, leaving 6 bases not matched to a gene. Germline V gene lookup returns CDR1 GTSNPN and CDR2 SVGIG (reference sequence). The CDR3 DNA reads TGTGCCTGGAGTGCCGGGACAGGTCGAACTGAAGCTTTCTTT. Its translation: CAWSAGTGRTEAFF.

The rearrangement joins TRBV28 to TRBJ2-7; TRBD2 might be the D (6 bases). CDR1 and CDR2 from the germline V gene are MDHEN and SYDVKM. The CDR3 spans 15 residues. V lost 6 bases and J 2 bases, leaving 17 bases between the germline ends. In nucleotides, the CDR3 is TGTGCCAGCAGCCTGACACGGAGGGTCCCCTACGAGCAGTACTTC. It specifies CASSLTRRVPYEQYF.

The chain combines TRBV19 with TRBJ2-7; TRBD2 matches 8 bases. Germline V lookup: CDR1 LNHDA, CDR2 SQIVND (reference sequence). The trim removed 5 bases at V and 6 bases at J, leaving 3 bases unmatched. The CDR3 totals 12 residues. DNA of the CDR3: TGTGCCAGTAGTGCGGGGGGCGCCGAGCAGTACTTC. Translated: CASSAGGAEQYF.

This chain joins TRBV12-3 or TRBV12-4 and TRBJ1-2; D is possibly TRBD1 (6 bases). The CDR3 is 11 residues long. V gave up 4 bases and J gave up 6 bases, with 6 bases separating them. Written as DNA, the CDR3 is TGTGCCAGCAGTTACAGGGATGGCTACACCTTC. Protein: CASSYRDGYTF.

This clone was observed a few times. The chain links TRBV3-1 (or the pseudogene TRBV3-2) to TRBJ1-5; 9 bases map to TRBD1. With 0 bases clipped from V and 11 bases from J, the junction kept 8 bases outside the gene matches. Germline CDR1 is LGHDT and CDR2 is YNNKEL (reference sequence). This CDR3 contains 15 residues. The CDR3, as DNA: TGTGCCAGCAGCCAAGATGGGACAGGGCCTTCGGCCCAGCATTTT. Translated: CASSQDGTGPSAQHF.

J is TRBJ2-2 and V is TRBV5-1; possibly TRBD1 for D (5 bases). V shed 0 bases and J shed 6 bases, with 9 bases lying between them. There are 14 residues in the CDR3. The germline CDR1 and CDR2 sequences are SGHRS and YFSETQ. The CDR3 sequence: CASSLGRAAGELFF. CDR3 DNA sequence: TGCGCCAGCAGCTTGGGCAGGGCGGCCGGGGAGCTGTTTTTT.

V and J are TRBV7-8 and TRBJ2-7; D might be TRBD2 (5 bases). V was shortened by 5 bases and J by 0 bases, with 14 bases between the two germline ends. The V gene's germline CDR1 is SGHVS and CDR2 FQNEAQ. This CDR3 comprises 15 residues. The CDR3 here is CASSPYPGSSYEQYF. The DNA for the CDR3 is TGTGCCAGCAGCCCCTACCCGGGGAGCTCCTACGAGCAGTACTTC.